A selection of T cell receptor beta chains follows, all from one sample in a study of tissue T cells after allogeneic stem cell transplantation. Repertoires were generated with immunoSEQ multiplex PCR, while TCRdb's copy carries only in-frame clones and drops some. The data show approximately 2,700 clones, with 55% to 65% seen just once and roughly 22% held by the top ten. Sequenced material: duodenal tissue, taken at autopsy. These receptors originate from a male patient older than 55 with steroid-refractory graft-versus-host disease after an allogeneic stem cell transplant. Some T cells may be provided by the graft donor. Both conserved end residues are part of each CDR3. A D gene is named only where the DNA matches it firmly. Rows give clone size only sometimes, using once, few, many, or a class for an expanded clone.

V gene	clone size	D gene	J gene	CDR3 protein	CDR3 DNA
TRBV5-6	-	-	TRBJ2-5	CASSLSKSAQETQYF	TGTGCCAGCAGCTTGTCCAAATCCGCCCAAGAGACCCAGTACTTC
TRBV5-5	-	-	TRBJ2-5	CASSLFGMEETQYF	TGTGCCAGCAGCTTGTTTGGGATGGAAGAGACCCAGTACTTC
TRBV2	-	-	TRBJ1-4	CASSEGGGAVDEKLFF	TGCGCCAGCAGTGAAGGGGGGGGCGCGGTTGATGAAAAACTGTTTTTT
TRBV7-9	-	-	TRBJ1-6	CASSLGPSPLHF	TGTGCCAGCAGCTTAGGGCCCTCACCCCTCCACTTT
TRBV5-1	few	-	TRBJ2-1	CASSRQGGEQFF	TGCGCCAGCAGCCGCCAGGGCGGTGAGCAGTTCTTC
TRBV7-2	-	TRBD2	TRBJ2-3	CASSLTSGGAFHSTDTQYF	TGTGCCAGCAGCCTTACTAGCGGGGGGGCCTTCCATAGCACAGATACGCAGTATTTT
TRBV15	few	-	TRBJ1-2	CATSRGPDRFNYGYTF	TGTGCCACCAGCAGAGGCCCTGACAGGTTCAACTATGGCTACACCTTC
TRBV5-6	large	-	TRBJ2-1	CASSFPRGGINEQFF	TGTGCCAGCAGCTTTCCAAGGGGCGGGATAAATGAGCAGTTCTTC
TRBV1	-	-	TRBJ2-5	CTSSPLRYLALSKETQYF	TGCACCAGCAGCCCGCTGCGGTACCTAGCGCTTTCAAAAGAGACCCAGTACTTC
TRBV3-1/TRBV3-2	-	-	TRBJ1-6	CASSHTGTVNSPLHF	TGTGCCAGCAGCCACACCGGGACGGTGAATTCACCCCTCCACTTT
TRBV7-2	-	TRBD2	TRBJ2-1	CASTPGGSYNEQFF	TGTGCCAGCACCCCGGGGGGCTCCTACAATGAGCAGTTCTTC
TRBV12-3/TRBV12-4	-	-	TRBJ2-7	CASSSNSYEQYF	TGTGCCAGCAGTTCCAACTCCTACGAGCAGTACTTC
TRBV7-8	large	-	TRBJ1-6	CASSSRQISPLHF	TGTGCCAGCAGCTCTCGACAGATTTCACCCCTCCACTTT
TRBV21-1	-	-	TRBJ1-1	CASSSRPGTLKDMNTEAFF	TGTGCCAGCAGCTCACGGCCCGGGACACTGAAGGATATGAACACTGAAGCTTTCTTT